These 21 T cell receptor beta chains share one sample of origin, sequenced in a study of cytomegalovirus exposure and HLA in healthy donors. In the PCR, 60 Vbeta and 13 Jbeta primers were used. Clones were sequenced by immunoSEQ multiplex PCR, and TCRdb holds only the in-frame ones, with some missing. The sample includes approximately 200,000 clones, roughly 80% of them seen just once. The material sequenced was PBMCs. The receptors come from a man between 35 and 55 years old in good health and CMV-seronegative.

The gene calls are TRBV7-6 and TRBJ2-5, with 8 bases identical to TRBD1. Germline CDR1 is SGHVS and CDR2 is FNYEAQ. J lost 2 bases, V lost 5 bases, and 7 bases had no gene match. CDR3 length: 15 amino acids. The CDR3 DNA reads as TGTGCCAGCAGCACGGGACAGGTGATTCAAGAGACCCAGTACTTC. This gives the protein CASSTGQVIQETQYF.

The chain couples TRBV12-5 to TRBJ2-7, with unresolved D. Germline V lookup: CDR1 LGHNT, CDR2 FRNRAP. Trimming took off 5 bases at V and 1 base at J, with 6 bases between the two ends. CDR3 length: 12 residues. CDR3 DNA sequence: TGTGCTAGTGGTCTTTCTTCCTACGAGCAGTACTTC. Its translation: CASGLSSYEQYF.

The rearrangement uses TRBV7-7 and TRBJ2-3, with 15 bases that match TRBD2. Germline trimming cut 5 bases from V and 1 base from J; bases unmatched to any gene: 4. This CDR3 comprises 17 residues. The germline gives CDR1 SSHAT, CDR2 FNYEAQ (reference sequence). The CDR3, as DNA: TGTGCCAGCAGCCCGCGGACTAGCGGGAGGGGCACAGATACGCAGTATTTT. It encodes CASSPRTSGRGTDTQYF.

A few counts support this clone. This sequence joins TRBV5-4 and TRBJ2-5; TRBD2 might be the D (6 bases). Per germline, CDR1 SGHNT and CDR2 YYREEE (reference sequence). This CDR3 has 14 amino acids. Trimming took 6 bases from V and 5 from J, leaving 17 bases between them. The chain's CDR3 is CASTLGSGGETQYF. In DNA, the CDR3 is TGTGCCAGCACCCTGGGTAGCGGAGGGGAGACCCAGTACTTC.

This clone occurred a few times. This chain connects TRBV6-1 to TRBJ1-6; 12 nucleotides align to TRBD1. Germline CDR1 MNHNS, CDR2 SASEGT. There are 19 residues in the CDR3. The J segment lost 0 bases and the V segment lost 1 base, leaving 4 bases of the junction unmatched. The CDR3 reads CASSEVLGQGASYNSPLHF. The CDR3 DNA is TGTGCCAGCAGTGAAGTTCTGGGACAGGGGGCCTCCTATAATTCACCCCTCCACTTT.

The chain joins TRBV5-1 to TRBJ2-2; perhaps TRBD1 as D (6 bases). Germline assignment: CDR1 SGHRS and CDR2 YFSETQ. V lost 4 bases to trimming and J lost 0 bases, with 13 bases between them. This CDR3 has 16 residues. The CDR3 loop is CASSHSDSANTGELFF. The CDR3 DNA is TGCGCCAGCAGCCACTCGGACAGCGCGAACACCGGGGAGCTGTTTTTT.

This clone has a single count. This chain joins TRBV28 and TRBJ2-6; TRBD1 might be the D (5 bases). This CDR3 has 14 amino acids. CDR1 is MDHEN, CDR2 SYDVKM, per germline. Trimming took 3 bases from V and 5 from J, leaving 8 bases between them. CDR3 nucleotide sequence: TGTGCCAGCAGTTTCCCAGGGTGGGCCAACGTCCTGACTTTC. This codes for CASSFPGWANVLTF.

The chain joins TRBV6-1 to TRBJ2-3; tentative D call: TRBD1 (6 bases). V lost 8 bases and J 3 bases, leaving 12 bases between the germline ends. CDR3 size: 13 residues. The germline CDR1 and CDR2 sequences are MNHNS and SASEGT. The CDR3 region is CASGPGATDTQYF. The DNA of the CDR3 is TGTGCCAGCGGACCAGGGGCGACAGATACGCAGTATTTT.

The chain is built from TRBV7-9 and TRBJ2-3, with no clear D. V was clipped by 4 bases and J by 6 bases, with 14 bases between them. The CDR3 is 14 residues long. Germline CDR1 is SEHNR and CDR2 is FQNEAQ (reference sequence). The CDR3 DNA reads as TGTGCCAGCAGCTCCCCCCGAGGTGGGGATACGCAGTATTTT. This gives the protein CASSSPRGGDTQYF.

This rearrangement joins TRBV9 to TRBJ2-1; TRBD2 is a possible D gene (5 bases). Germline CDR1 and CDR2: SGDLS and YYNGEE. The CDR3 consists of 16 residues. The V end lost 2 bases, the J end lost 3 bases, and 15 bases lay between the germline ends. This CDR3 reads CASSVHHQRGYNEQFF. DNA of the CDR3: TGTGCCAGCAGCGTCCACCACCAACGGGGCTACAATGAGCAGTTCTTC.

The genes are TRBV6-5 and TRBJ1-2, with 9 nucleotides matching TRBD1. The J segment lost 4 bases and the V segment lost 6 bases, leaving 6 bases of the junction unmatched. Germline CDR1 and CDR2: MNHEY and SVGAGI. This CDR3 comprises 14 residues. The CDR3 region is CASSKGTGIYGYTF. As DNA, the CDR3 is TGTGCCAGCAGCAAGGGGACAGGGATCTATGGCTACACCTTC.

The table lists this clone with a count of one. The CDR3 nucleotides are TGTGCTAGTGGTTTGCGGTTAACGGGACAGGGCAGCTCTGGAAACACCATATATTTT. Encoded protein: CASGLRLTGQGSSGNTIYF. The chain joins TRBV12-5 to TRBJ1-3; 9 nucleotides line up with TRBD1. This CDR3 region has 19 residues. The germline CDR1 and CDR2 sequences are LGHNT and FRNRAP. V was clipped by 2 bases and J by 0 bases; unmatched bases: 11.

This chain joins TRBV25-1 and TRBJ1-2; 8 bases line up with TRBD1. The germline V gene encodes CDR1 MGHDK and CDR2 SYGVNS. This CDR3 contains 14 residues. The V segment lost 0 bases and the J segment 6 bases; nucleotides outside the gene matches: 3. As DNA, the CDR3 is TGTGCCAGCAGTGAATATCCAGGGGGCAATGGCTACACCTTC. It is translated as CASSEYPGGNGYTF.

The chain joins TRBV29-1 to TRBJ2-4, with 11 nucleotides matching TRBD2. This CDR3 is built from 14 residues. Germline lookup yields CDR1 SQVTM and CDR2 ANQGSEA. V was pared by 3 bases and J by 8 bases, with 6 bases of the junction left unmatched. The CDR3 spells CSVDSGGGAHIQYF. Here the CDR3 DNA reads TGCAGCGTTGATAGCGGGGGGGGTGCGCACATTCAGTACTTC. Looking up the rest from reference TRBV29-1 and TRBJ2-4 gives the full variable domain: SAVISQKPSRDICQRGTSLTIQCQVDSQVTMMFWYRQQPGQSLTLIATANQGSEATYESGFVIDKFPISRPNLTFSTLTVSNMSPEDSSIYLCSVDSGGGAHIQYFGAGTRLSVL.

In the case of this clone: Different DNA sequences within this sample yield the same CDR3. The chain recombines TRBV2 with TRBJ1-2, with unresolved D. The CDR3 has 13 residues. Germline-derived CDR1 and CDR2 are SNHLY and FYNNEI. Trimming left V 2 bases short and J 4 bases short, with 8 bases between. CDR3 amino acids: CASSETGSYGYTF. CDR3 DNA: TGTGCCAGCAGTGAAACCGGGTCCTATGGCTACACCTTC.

CDR3 DNA: TGTGCCAGCAGCTTAACCGGACTAGATTACAATGAGCAGTTCTTC. Its translation: CASSLTGLDYNEQFF. The rearrangement uses TRBV7-3 and TRBJ2-1, with 7 bases identical to TRBD2. This CDR3 region has 15 residues. The V and J ends lost 0 bases and 4 bases, in that order; junction bases with no gene match: 3. Germline V gene data show CDR1 as SGHTA and CDR2 as FQGTGA.

The CDR3 is CASSPRQGGSYTF. The CDR3, as DNA: TGTGCCAGCAGTCCTAGACAGGGGGGAAGCTACACCTTC. The rearrangement uses TRBV27 and TRBJ1-2; 9 bases fit TRBD1. With 5 bases clipped from V and 9 bases from J, the junction kept 7 bases outside the gene matches. The CDR3 consists of 13 residues. The V gene's germline CDR1 is MNHEY and CDR2 SMNVEV (reference sequence).

V gene TRBV14 combines with J gene TRBJ1-1, with 11 bases lining up with TRBD1. The CDR3 is 14 amino acids. Trimming took 4 bases from V and 8 from J; bases not matched to a gene: 6. CDR1 and CDR2 (germline): SGHDN, FVKESK. The CDR3 is CASSRDRGRAEAFF. CDR3 in DNA: TGTGCCAGCAGCCGGGACAGGGGGAGGGCCGAAGCTTTCTTT.

The genes are TRBV11-2 and TRBJ2-1; 10 bases fit TRBD2. Germline V gene lookup returns CDR1 SGHAT and CDR2 FQNNGV. The CDR3 runs to 15 residues. J lost 7 bases, V lost 3 bases, and 6 bases had no gene match. CDR3 DNA: TGTGCCAGCAGCTTTGAAACTAGCGGGACGAATGAGCAGTTCTTC. Translating it yields CASSFETSGTNEQFF.

The table lists this clone with a count of one. The rearrangement uses TRBV7-2 and TRBJ1-1, with D possibly TRBD1 on 5 matching bases. The V end was cut by 3 bases, the J end by 10 bases, with 15 bases between. The CDR3 loop spans 13 amino acids. Germline V gene sequence: CDR1 SGHTA, CDR2 FQGNSA. This CDR3 reads CASSFTPERGAFF. The CDR3, as DNA: TGTGCCAGCAGCTTTACACCGGAAAGGGGAGCTTTCTTT.

The V gene is TRBV27, the J gene TRBJ2-7, with 9 bases identical to TRBD1. The CDR3 sequence is 16 residues long. CDR1 is MNHEY and CDR2 is SMNVEV in the germline V gene (reference sequence). V shed 4 bases, J shed 2 bases, and the junction held 9 bases outside the gene matches. CDR3 amino acids: CASSSRYGQGPYEQYF. The CDR3 DNA follows: TGTGCCAGCAGTTCCCGGTACGGACAGGGGCCCTACGAGCAGTACTTC.